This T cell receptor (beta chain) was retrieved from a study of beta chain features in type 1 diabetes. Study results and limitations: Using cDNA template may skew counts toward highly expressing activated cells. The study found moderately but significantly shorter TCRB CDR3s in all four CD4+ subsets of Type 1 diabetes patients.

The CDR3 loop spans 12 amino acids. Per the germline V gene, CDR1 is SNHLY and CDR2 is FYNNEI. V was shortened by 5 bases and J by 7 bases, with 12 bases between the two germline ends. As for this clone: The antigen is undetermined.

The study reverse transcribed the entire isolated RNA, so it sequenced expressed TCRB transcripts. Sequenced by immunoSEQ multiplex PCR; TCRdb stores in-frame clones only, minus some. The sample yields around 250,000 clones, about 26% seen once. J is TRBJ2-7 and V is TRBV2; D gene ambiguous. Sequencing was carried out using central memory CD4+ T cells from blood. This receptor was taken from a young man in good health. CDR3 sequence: CASSPSLGEQYF. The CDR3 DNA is TGTGCCAGCAGTCCCTCTCTTGGAGAGCAGTACTTC.